This T cell receptor beta chain emerged from a study of cytomegalovirus exposure and HLA in healthy donors. Findings of the study overall: Later analysis placed DRB1 highest and HLA-C lowest in TCR association rates, which differed by HLA locus. Specificity of three CMV-associated chains for CMV antigens was verified in vitro.

Primers included in the PCR were 60 Vbeta and 13 Jbeta primers. Assay: immunoSEQ multiplex PCR; the TCRdb copy retains only in-frame clones and omits some. The sample contains about 170,000 clones, about 79% of which appear only once. Only one count was recorded for this clone. Its antigen is not identified. This CDR3 spans 14 amino acids. Trimming shortened V by 10 bases and J by 4 bases, and 16 bases separated the two germline ends. Germline V gene sequence: CDR1 MDHEN, CDR2 SYDVKM. The receptor's source is a man in his forties in good health and CMV-seropositive. What was sequenced was PBMCs. V gene TRBV28 combines with J gene TRBJ2-2, with D unclear. CDR3 protein: CATRTEIFTGELFF. The CDR3 nucleotides read TGTGCCACCAGAACAGAGATTTTCACCGGGGAGCTGTTTTTT.